These 25 T cell receptor beta chains were all obtained from the same sample, sequenced in a study of blood T cell repertoires in COVID-19. Only in-frame clones appear in the TCRdb table, and some are missing; sequencing was by immunoSEQ multiplex PCR. The sample comprises over 350,000 clones, 86% of which are singletons, and more than 1.4% rests with the top ten. The sequencing input was peripheral blood. Receptor source: a woman aged 25 to 39 with active or convalescent COVID-19.

The V call is TRBV9, the J call TRBJ2-1; 8 bases line up with TRBD2. Germline assignment: CDR1 SGDLS and CDR2 YYNGEE. The V segment lost 0 bases and the J segment 5 bases; nucleotides outside the gene matches: 10. CDR3 size: 17 residues. The CDR3 nucleotides read TGTGCCAGCAGCGTAGCCGAGACTAGCGCAAGGCACAATGAGCAGTTCTTC. It yields the protein CASSVAETSARHNEQFF.

The chain carries TRBV5-4 and TRBJ2-1; 8 positions agree with TRBD2. Germline CDR1 and CDR2: SGHNT and YYREEE (reference sequence). Trimming removed 4 bases from V and 11 bases from J; junction bases left unmatched: 14. This CDR3 is built from 15 residues. CDR3 loop: CASSPRLAGPGKQFF. The DNA of the CDR3 is TGTGCCAGCAGCCCCCGGCTAGCGGGCCCGGGAAAGCAGTTCTTC.

The chain has TRBV11-2 and TRBJ1-5; D gene uncertain. Between the trimmed V and J ends, which lost 0 bases and 7 bases, there was a span of 10 bases. There are 14 residues in the CDR3. Germline lookup yields CDR1 SGHAT and CDR2 FQNNGV. The CDR3 bases are TGTGCCAGCAGCTTAGAACGAGGAGTACAGCCCCAGCATTTT. It specifies CASSLERGVQPQHF.

The chain has TRBV5-1 and TRBJ1-2; D ambiguous. V was clipped by 4 bases and J by 1 base, with 11 bases between them. The germline CDR1 and CDR2 sequences are SGHRS and YFSETQ. This CDR3 comprises 14 residues. This CDR3 reads CASSEGLGNYGYTF. In DNA, the CDR3 is TGCGCCAGCAGCGAGGGATTAGGTAACTATGGCTACACCTTC.

The chain carries TRBV29-1 and TRBJ2-7; 7 bases agree with TRBD1. Trimming removed 5 bases from V and 3 bases from J; junction bases left unmatched: 4. The length of the CDR3 is 12 residues. Germline assignment: CDR1 SQVTM and CDR2 ANQGSEA. The CDR3 DNA reads as TGCAGCGTTAAGGACAGGATCTACGAGCAGTACTTC. Residues: CSVKDRIYEQYF.

V is TRBV19 and J is TRBJ2-1; TRBD2 matches at 11 bases. The CDR3 extends over 15 amino acids. V shed 6 bases, J shed 6 bases, and the junction held 7 bases outside the gene matches. Germline V gene sequence: CDR1 LNHDA, CDR2 SQIVND (reference sequence). The CDR3 here is CASSLTSGKSNEQFF. The DNA for the CDR3 is TGTGCCAGTAGCCTGACTAGCGGGAAGAGCAATGAGCAGTTCTTC.

The gene calls are TRBV9 and TRBJ2-2; no definite D call. Deletions cut 0 bases from V and 6 bases from J, with 3 bases between. CDR3 length: 12 residues. Germline V lookup: CDR1 SGDLS, CDR2 YYNGEE. The CDR3 loop is CASSVGPGELFF. As DNA, the CDR3 is TGTGCCAGCAGCGTAGGGCCCGGGGAGCTGTTTTTT.

The chain recombines TRBV23-1 with TRBJ1-6; D perhaps matches TRBD1 (5 bases). TRBV23-1 is designated an ORF whose function remains uncertain. Trimming pared 0 bases from V and 5 bases from J, leaving 20 bases between. The CDR3 is made up of 19 amino acids. DNA of the CDR3: TGCGCCAGCAGTCAATCGTTAAATTACGGGGGGAAAAATAATTCACCCCTCCACTTT. Its translation is CASSQSLNYGGKNNSPLHF.

The chain combines TRBV4-1 with TRBJ1-2; D gene ambiguous. Trimming shortened V by 0 bases and J by 4 bases, and 15 bases separated the two germline ends. Germline CDR1 reads MGHRA; CDR2 reads YSYEKL. CDR3 length: 16 residues. CDR3 in amino acids: CASSQERTDSGYGYTF. The CDR3 nucleotides are TGCGCCAGCAGCCAAGAAAGGACGGACTCTGGCTATGGCTACACCTTC.

The rearrangement uses TRBV27 and TRBJ1-1; 11 bases agree with TRBD1. The ends lost 5 bases at V and 0 bases at J; junction bases unmatched: 2. The germline gives CDR1 MNHEY, CDR2 SMNVEV (reference sequence). This CDR3 has 15 amino acids. CDR3 in amino acids: CASSPDRGLNTEAFF. CDR3 bases: TGTGCCAGCAGTCCGGACAGGGGGCTGAACACTGAAGCTTTCTTT.

The chain links TRBV13 to TRBJ2-1; D gene ambiguous. CDR3 length: 12 residues. Germline CDR1 and CDR2: PRHDT and FYEKMQ (reference sequence). The germline V and J ends were trimmed by 5 bases and 12 bases, with 14 bases remaining between them. This CDR3 is CASSGSTGRQFF. The CDR3 DNA reads TGTGCCAGCAGCGGTTCGACTGGTAGGCAGTTCTTC.

The chain employs TRBV3-1 (or the pseudogene TRBV3-2) and TRBJ1-1; 11 nucleotides match TRBD1. The length of the CDR3 is 15 residues. CDR1 is LGHDT and CDR2 is YNNKEL in the germline V gene (reference sequence). The V and J ends lost 2 bases and 11 bases, in that order; junction bases with no gene match: 10. CDR3 DNA: TGTGCCAGCAGCCAAAACCCCGGGACAGGGGGTCGGGCTTTCTTT. This encodes CASSQNPGTGGRAFF.

This clone appeared once. This rearrangement joins TRBV30 to TRBJ1-2; no firm D call. Germline CDR1 and CDR2: GTSNPN and SVGIG (reference sequence). With 4 bases removed from V and 6 bases from J, the gap between germline ends came to 12 bases. There are 12 residues in the CDR3. CDR3: CAWTFRRDGYTF. CDR3 DNA sequence: TGTGCCTGGACATTTCGTCGGGATGGCTACACCTTC. Combining the CDR3 with reference TRBV30 and TRBJ1-2 gives the whole variable domain SQTIHQWPATLVQPVGSPLSLECTVEGTSNPNLYWYRQAAGRGLQLLFYSVGIGQISSEVPQNLSASRPQDRQFILSSKKLLLSDSGFYLCAWTFRRDGYTFGSGTRLTVV.

The chain recombines TRBV6-6 with TRBJ1-1; TRBD1 might be the D (6 bases). The V and J ends lost 2 bases and 5 bases respectively, with 12 bases between them. CDR3 length equals 14 residues. CDR1 and CDR2 (germline): MNHNY, SVGAGI (reference sequence). The CDR3 region is CASSYPGGETEAFF. For the CDR3, the DNA is TGTGCCAGCAGTTACCCGGGGGGCGAAACTGAAGCTTTCTTT.

This chain links TRBV14 with TRBJ1-1, with 7 bases fitting TRBD1. The CDR3 runs 17 residues. Germline V CDR1 and CDR2: SGHDN, FVKESK. The ends lost 0 bases at V and 4 bases at J; junction bases unmatched: 11. This CDR3 is CASSQESVWDSTTEAFF. In DNA form, the CDR3 reads TGTGCCAGCAGCCAAGAGTCCGTTTGGGACAGCACCACTGAAGCTTTCTTT. The full variable domain, its missing parts supplied by reference TRBV14 and TRBJ1-1, is EAGVTQFPSHSVIEKGQTVTLRCDPISGHDNLYWYRRVMGKEIKFLLHFVKESKQDESGMPNNRFLAERTGGTYSTLKVQPAELEDSGVYFCASSQESVWDSTTEAFFGQGTRLTVV.

J is TRBJ1-2 and V is TRBV24-1, with D maybe TRBD1 (6 bases). CDR1 and CDR2 from the germline V gene are KGHDR and SFDVKD. The CDR3 runs 14 residues. V lost 2 bases and J lost 5, with 11 bases in between. Written as DNA, the CDR3 is TGTGCCACCAGTGATTCAGGGGTCGGGTATGGCTACACCTTC. Residues: CATSDSGVGYGYTF.

This clone has only a few counts. This chain links TRBV7-8 with TRBJ1-6, with 8 bases matching TRBD1. The germline gives CDR1 SGHVS, CDR2 FQNEAQ. The CDR3 extends over 16 amino acids. V shed 3 bases, J shed 6 bases, and the junction held 7 bases outside the gene matches. The DNA of the CDR3 is TGTGCCAGCAGCTTGTCCAGGGGGCTTTTTAATTCACCCCTCCACTTT. It is translated as CASSLSRGLFNSPLHF.

The chain uses TRBV2 and TRBJ1-2, with 10 positions matching TRBD1. The J segment lost 0 bases and the V segment lost 9 bases, leaving 10 bases of the junction unmatched. Germline loops: CDR1 SNHLY, CDR2 FYNNEI. CDR3 length: 16 amino acids. The CDR3 coding sequence is TGTGCCAGGAGGGACAGGGGATCGGAGGCTAACTATGGCTACACCTTC. This gives the protein CARRDRGSEANYGYTF.

The V and J genes are TRBV2 and TRBJ1-5; D gene unclear. The CDR3 extends over 14 amino acids. The V and J ends lost 4 bases and 0 bases respectively, with 7 bases between them. The germline V gene encodes CDR1 SNHLY and CDR2 FYNNEI. The CDR3 DNA reads as TGTGCCAGCAGTGGACATCATAGCAATCAGCCCCAGCATTTT. Encoded protein: CASSGHHSNQPQHF. Full variable domain (rest looked up from reference TRBV2 and TRBJ1-5): EPEVTQTPSHQVTQMGQEVILRCVPISNHLYFYWYRQILGQKVEFLVSFYNNEISEKSEIFDDQFSVERPDGSNFTLKIRSTKLEDSAMYFCASSGHHSNQPQHFGDGTRLSIL.

The chain carries TRBV29-1 and TRBJ1-6; 7 bases agree with TRBD1. The CDR3 contains 13 residues. With 5 bases clipped from V and 6 bases from J, the junction kept 4 bases outside the gene matches. Germline V gives CDR1 SQVTM, CDR2 ANQGSEA. The CDR3 DNA reads as TGCAGCGTTCGGGACAGTATTAATTCACCCCTCCACTTT. Translating it yields CSVRDSINSPLHF.

The chain links TRBV4-1 to TRBJ2-4; 11 positions agree with TRBD1. The CDR3 length is 14 residues. Trimming removed 3 bases from V and 8 bases from J; junction bases left unmatched: 3. Germline CDR1 is MGHRA and CDR2 is YSYEKL. CDR3 DNA sequence: TGCGCCAGCAGCCAGGGGGGACAGGGGGACATTCAGTACTTC. As protein: CASSQGGQGDIQYF.

The chain carries TRBV4-1 and TRBJ1-1; D is perhaps TRBD1 (6 bases). The length of the CDR3 is 16 residues. V lost 0 bases and J 3 bases, leaving 14 bases between the germline ends. Germline V gives CDR1 MGHRA, CDR2 YSYEKL. As DNA, the CDR3 is TGCGCCAGCAGCCAAGATTACAACAGGGACGACACTGAAGCTTTCTTT. Protein product: CASSQDYNRDDTEAFF.

This clone has more than one count but fewer than ten. CDR3 sequence: CASSPQRVVLSTDTQYF. In nucleotides, the CDR3 is TGCGCCAGCAGCCCGCAACGTGTCGTGCTAAGCACAGATACGCAGTATTTT. This chain links TRBV4-1 with TRBJ2-3; D is unclear. CDR3 size: 17 residues. Trimming cost V 4 bases and J 0 bases, with 17 bases left between them. The germline V gene encodes CDR1 MGHRA and CDR2 YSYEKL.

The genes are TRBV20-1 and TRBJ1-2, with a possible D match to TRBD1 (6 bases). The CDR3 covers 11 residues. Looked up from germline, CDR1 is DFQATT and CDR2 is SNEGSKA (reference sequence). CDR3 nucleotides: TGCAGCTCACAGGGAGATTATGGCTACACCTTC. This codes for CSSQGDYGYTF.

The CDR3 region is CASSLASTGVEAFF. Written as DNA, the CDR3 is TGCGCCAGCAGCTTGGCTTCGACAGGGGTTGAAGCTTTCTTT. The chain uses TRBV5-1 and TRBJ1-1; 8 nucleotides line up with TRBD1. From germline, CDR1 is SGHRS and CDR2 YFSETQ. The CDR3 covers 14 residues. Trimming cost V 0 bases and J 7 bases; bases outside gene matches: 5.